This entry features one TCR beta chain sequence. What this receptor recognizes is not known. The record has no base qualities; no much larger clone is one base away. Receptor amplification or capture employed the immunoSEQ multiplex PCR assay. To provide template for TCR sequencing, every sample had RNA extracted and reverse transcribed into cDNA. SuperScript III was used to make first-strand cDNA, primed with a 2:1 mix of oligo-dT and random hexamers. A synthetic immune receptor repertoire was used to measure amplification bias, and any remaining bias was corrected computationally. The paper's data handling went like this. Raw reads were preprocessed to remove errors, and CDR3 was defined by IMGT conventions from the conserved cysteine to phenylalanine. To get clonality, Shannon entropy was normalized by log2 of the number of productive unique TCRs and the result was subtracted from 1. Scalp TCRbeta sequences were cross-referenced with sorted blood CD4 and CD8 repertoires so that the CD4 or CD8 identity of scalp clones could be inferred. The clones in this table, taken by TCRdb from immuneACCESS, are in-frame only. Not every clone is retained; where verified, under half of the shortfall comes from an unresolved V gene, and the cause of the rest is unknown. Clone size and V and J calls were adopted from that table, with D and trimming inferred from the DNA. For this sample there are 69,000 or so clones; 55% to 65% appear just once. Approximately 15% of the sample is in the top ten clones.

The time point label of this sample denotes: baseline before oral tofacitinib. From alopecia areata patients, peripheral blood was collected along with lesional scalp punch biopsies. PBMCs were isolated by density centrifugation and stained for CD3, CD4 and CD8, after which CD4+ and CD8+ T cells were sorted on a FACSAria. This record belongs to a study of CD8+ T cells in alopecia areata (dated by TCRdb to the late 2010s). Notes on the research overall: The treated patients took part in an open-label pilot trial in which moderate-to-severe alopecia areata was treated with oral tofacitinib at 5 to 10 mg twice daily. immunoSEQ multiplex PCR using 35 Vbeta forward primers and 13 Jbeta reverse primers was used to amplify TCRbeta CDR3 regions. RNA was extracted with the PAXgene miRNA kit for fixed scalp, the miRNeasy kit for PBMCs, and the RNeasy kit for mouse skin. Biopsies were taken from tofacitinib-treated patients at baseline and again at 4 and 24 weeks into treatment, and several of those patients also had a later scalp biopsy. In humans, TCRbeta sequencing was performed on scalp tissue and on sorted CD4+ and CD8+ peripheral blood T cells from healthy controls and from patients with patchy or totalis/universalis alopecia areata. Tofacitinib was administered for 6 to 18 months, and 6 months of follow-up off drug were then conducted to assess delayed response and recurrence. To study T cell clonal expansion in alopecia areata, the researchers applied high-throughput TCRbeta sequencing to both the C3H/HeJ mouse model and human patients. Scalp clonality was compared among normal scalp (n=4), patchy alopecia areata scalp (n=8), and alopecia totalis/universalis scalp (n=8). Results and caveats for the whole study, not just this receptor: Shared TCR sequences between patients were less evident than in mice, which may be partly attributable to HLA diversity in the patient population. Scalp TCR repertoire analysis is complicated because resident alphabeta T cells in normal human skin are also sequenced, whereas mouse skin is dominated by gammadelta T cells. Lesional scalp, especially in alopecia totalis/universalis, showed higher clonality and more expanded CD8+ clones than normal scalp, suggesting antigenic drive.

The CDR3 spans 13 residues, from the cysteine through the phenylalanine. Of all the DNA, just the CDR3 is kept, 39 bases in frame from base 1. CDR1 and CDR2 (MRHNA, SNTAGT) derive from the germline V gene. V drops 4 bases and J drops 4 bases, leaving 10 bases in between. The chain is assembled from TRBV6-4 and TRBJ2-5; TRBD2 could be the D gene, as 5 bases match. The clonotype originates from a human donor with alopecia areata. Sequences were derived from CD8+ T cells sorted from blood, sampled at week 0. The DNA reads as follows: TGTGCCAGCAGTGCGGCCGCGGGAGAGACCCAGTACTTC. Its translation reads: CASSAAAGETQYF.